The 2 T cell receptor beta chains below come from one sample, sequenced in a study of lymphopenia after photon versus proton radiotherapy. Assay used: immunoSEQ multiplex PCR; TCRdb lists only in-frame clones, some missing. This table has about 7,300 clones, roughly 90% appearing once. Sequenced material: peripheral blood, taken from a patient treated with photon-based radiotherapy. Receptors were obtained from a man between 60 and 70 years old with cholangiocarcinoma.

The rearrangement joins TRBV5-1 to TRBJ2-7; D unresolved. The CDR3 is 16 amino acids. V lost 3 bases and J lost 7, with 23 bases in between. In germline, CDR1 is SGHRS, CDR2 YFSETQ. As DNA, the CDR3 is TGCGCCAGCAGCTCTATAATGGAAGTATCAGCCCGTGAGCAGTACTTC. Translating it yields CASSSIMEVSAREQYF.

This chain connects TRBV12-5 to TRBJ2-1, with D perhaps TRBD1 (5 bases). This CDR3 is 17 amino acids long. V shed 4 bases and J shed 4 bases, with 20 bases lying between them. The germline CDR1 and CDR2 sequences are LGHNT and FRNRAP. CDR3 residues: CASGYLGGADWYNEQFF. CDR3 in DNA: TGTGCTAGTGGTTACCTTGGTGGGGCAGATTGGTACAATGAGCAGTTCTTC.